The source of this T cell receptor (beta chain) is a study of blood T cell repertoires in COVID-19. The CDR3 runs to 15 residues. CDR1 and CDR2 (germline): ENHRY, SYGVKD. V was cut by 5 bases and J by 5 bases, with 18 bases left in between. Authors' methods: Estimated nucleated cell counts came from reference gene primer amplification. Libraries were prepared by immunoSEQ multiplex PCR; TCRdb keeps only in-frame clonotypes and omits some of them. V, J and clone size derive from that table, while D and trimming were established from the DNA sequence. Among approximately 220,000 clones listed, around 81% were seen once. Participants' reported clinical history set cohort assignment.

The TCR was taken from a woman aged 40 to 50 with acute COVID-19. The sample comprised PBMCs or T cells enriched from blood (not recorded which). The rearrangement uses TRBV10-3 and TRBJ1-2, with TRBD1 as a possible D gene (6 bases). CDR3 protein: CAISLSGGLGYGYTF. The CDR3 DNA is TGTGCCATCAGTCTCAGTGGGGGCTTGGGGTATGGCTACACCTTC.